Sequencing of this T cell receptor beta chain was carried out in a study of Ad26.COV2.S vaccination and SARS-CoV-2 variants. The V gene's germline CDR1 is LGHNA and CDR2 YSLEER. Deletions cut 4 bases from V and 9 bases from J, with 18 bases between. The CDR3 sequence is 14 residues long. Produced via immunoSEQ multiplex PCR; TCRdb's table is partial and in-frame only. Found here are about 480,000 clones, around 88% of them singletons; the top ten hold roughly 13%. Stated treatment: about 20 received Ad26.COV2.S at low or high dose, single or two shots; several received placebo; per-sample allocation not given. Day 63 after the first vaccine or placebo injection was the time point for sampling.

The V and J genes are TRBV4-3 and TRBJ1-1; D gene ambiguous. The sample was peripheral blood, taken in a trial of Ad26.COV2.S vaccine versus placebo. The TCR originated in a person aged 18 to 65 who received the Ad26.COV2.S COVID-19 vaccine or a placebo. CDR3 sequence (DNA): TGCGCCAGCAGCCCCGGAGTCGCGGGGTTAAAAGCTTTCTTT. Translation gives CASSPGVAGLKAFF.